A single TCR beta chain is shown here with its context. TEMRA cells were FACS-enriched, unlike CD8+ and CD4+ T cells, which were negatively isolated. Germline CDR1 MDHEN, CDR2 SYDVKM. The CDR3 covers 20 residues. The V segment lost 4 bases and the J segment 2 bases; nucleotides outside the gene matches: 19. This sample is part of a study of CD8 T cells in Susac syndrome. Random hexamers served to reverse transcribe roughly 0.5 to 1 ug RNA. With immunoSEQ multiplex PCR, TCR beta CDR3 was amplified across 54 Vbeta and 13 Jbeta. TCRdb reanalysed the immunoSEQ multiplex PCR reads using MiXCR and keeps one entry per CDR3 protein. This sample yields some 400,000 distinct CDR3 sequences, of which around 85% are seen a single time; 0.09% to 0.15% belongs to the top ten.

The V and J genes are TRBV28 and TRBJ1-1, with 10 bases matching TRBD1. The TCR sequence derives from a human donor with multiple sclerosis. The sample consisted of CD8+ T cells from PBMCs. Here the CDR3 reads CASSSPARRTGGGENTEAFF. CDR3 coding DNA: TGTGCCAGCAGTTCACCCGCCAGGAGGACAGGGGGAGGGGAAAACACTGAAGCTTTCTTT. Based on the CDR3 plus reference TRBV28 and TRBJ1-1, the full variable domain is DVKVTQSSRYLVKRTGEKVFLECVQDMDHENMFWYRQDPGLGLRLIYFSYDVKMKEKGDIPEGYSVSREKKERFSLILESASTNQTSMYLCASSSPARRTGGGENTEAFFGQGTRLTVV.